Presented here are 7 T cell receptor beta chains from one specimen sequenced in a study of neoadjuvant anti-PD-1 for oral cavity cancer (dated by TCRdb to 2020 to 2023). Preparation of the library involved the immunoSEQ multiplex PCR assay. TCRdb re-hosts the immuneACCESS table, in-frame sequences only. Its copies lack some clones; in the studies checked, an unresolved V gene accounts for under half of them, and the cause for the rest is not known. Here the sample has 40,000 or so clones; 35% to 40% occur a single time. Together, the top ten hold more than 15% of the sample. The label giving this sample's time point can be read as: after neoadjuvant nivolumab, at surgical resection. The sequences come from tumor tissue, collected after nivolumab (anti-PD-1) treatment. These TCRs come from a person aged 40 to 85 with oral cavity squamous cell carcinoma.

The CDR3 spells CASSLASGGLNEQFF. The CDR3 DNA follows: TGTGCCAGCAGCTTGGCTAGCGGGGGCCTAAATGAGCAGTTCTTC. The chain uses TRBV5-4 and TRBJ2-1; 10 bases are shared with TRBD2. V was clipped by 0 bases and J by 7 bases; unmatched bases: 4. Germline V gene lookup returns CDR1 SGHNT and CDR2 YYREEE (reference sequence). The CDR3 extends over 15 amino acids.

The gene calls are TRBV15 and TRBJ1-2, with 9 positions matching TRBD1. J gave up 5 bases and V 4 bases, and 11 bases lay outside the gene matches. The germline V gene encodes CDR1 LNHNV and CDR2 YYDKDF (reference sequence). The CDR3 is 16 residues long. CDR3 amino acids: CATSTRRTGQGYGYTF. CDR3 DNA: TGTGCCACCAGCACCCGGCGGACAGGACAGGGGTATGGCTACACCTTC.

The V and J genes are TRBV9 and TRBJ1-1; 7 nucleotides line up with TRBD1. Germline lookup yields CDR1 SGDLS and CDR2 YYNGEE. J was trimmed by 0 bases and V by 7 bases; bases with no gene match: 9. CDR3 length: 15 residues. Here the CDR3 DNA reads TGTGCCAGCGGGGGCGGGACAGCCGTGAACACTGAAGCTTTCTTT. This encodes CASGGGTAVNTEAFF.

The chain is built from TRBV2 and TRBJ1-6; possibly TRBD1 for D (6 bases). Trimming shortened V by 4 bases and J by 10 bases, and 17 bases separated the two germline ends. In germline, CDR1 is SNHLY, CDR2 FYNNEI. This CDR3 region has 15 residues. CDR3 amino acids: CASSGGGPIQSPLHF. CDR3 DNA: TGTGCCAGCAGTGGTGGGGGCCCCATCCAATCACCCCTCCACTTT.

The rearrangement uses TRBV6-1 and TRBJ2-5; D may correspond to TRBD1 or TRBD2 (5 bases each). Germline V gene data show CDR1 as MNHNS and CDR2 as SASEGT. Deletions cut 5 bases from V and 2 bases from J, with 12 bases between. This CDR3 spans 14 amino acids. The CDR3 spells CASSPQGPQETQYF. The CDR3 DNA follows: TGTGCCAGCAGTCCCCAGGGACCGCAAGAGACCCAGTACTTC.

V gene TRBV7-9 combines with J gene TRBJ2-1, with 10 bases matching TRBD2. Germline V CDR1 and CDR2: SEHNR, FQNEAQ (reference sequence). The CDR3 sequence is 16 residues long. The ends lost 5 bases at V and 2 bases at J; junction bases unmatched: 6. In nucleotides, the CDR3 is TGTGCCAGCAGCAGGGTAGCGGGGGGCCCCTACAATGAGCAGTTCTTC. This sequence encodes CASSRVAGGPYNEQFF.

V gene TRBV5-1 combines with J gene TRBJ2-5; possibly TRBD1 or TRBD2 for D (5 bases each). Between the trimmed V and J ends, which lost 2 bases and 8 bases, there was a span of 16 bases. The CDR3 runs to 14 residues. Germline V gene sequence: CDR1 SGHRS, CDR2 YFSETQ. CDR3 amino acids: CASSLATGRGTQYF. For the CDR3, the DNA is TGCGCCAGCAGCTTAGCCACAGGCCGGGGTACCCAGTACTTC.